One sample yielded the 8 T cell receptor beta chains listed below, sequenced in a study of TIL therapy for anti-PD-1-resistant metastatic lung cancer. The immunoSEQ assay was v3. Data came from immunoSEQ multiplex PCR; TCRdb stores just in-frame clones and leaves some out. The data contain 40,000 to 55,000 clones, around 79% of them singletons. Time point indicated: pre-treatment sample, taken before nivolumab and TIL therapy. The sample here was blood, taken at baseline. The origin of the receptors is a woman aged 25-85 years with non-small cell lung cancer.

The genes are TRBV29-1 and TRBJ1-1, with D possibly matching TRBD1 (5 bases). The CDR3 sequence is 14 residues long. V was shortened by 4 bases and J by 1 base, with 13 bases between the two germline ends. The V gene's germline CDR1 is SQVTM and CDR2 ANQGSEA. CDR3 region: CSVGPRDWNTEAFF. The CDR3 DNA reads TGCAGCGTTGGGCCCCGGGACTGGAACACTGAAGCTTTCTTT.

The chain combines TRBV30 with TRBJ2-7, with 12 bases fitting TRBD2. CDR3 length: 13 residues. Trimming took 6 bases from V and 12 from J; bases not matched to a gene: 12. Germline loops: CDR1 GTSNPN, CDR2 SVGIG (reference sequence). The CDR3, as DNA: TGTGCCTGTACCCTAGCGGGGGGGCTATCTAGGTACTTC. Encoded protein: CACTLAGGLSRYF.

The CDR3 region is CASSSRSSNQPQHF. For the CDR3, the DNA is TGTGCCAGCAGTTCGCGAAGTAGCAATCAGCCCCAGCATTTT. The rearrangement uses TRBV6-6 and TRBJ1-5; D is uncertain. Looked up from germline, CDR1 is MNHNY and CDR2 is SVGAGI (reference sequence). This CDR3 comprises 14 residues. Trimming removed 4 bases from V and 0 bases from J, with 7 bases in between.

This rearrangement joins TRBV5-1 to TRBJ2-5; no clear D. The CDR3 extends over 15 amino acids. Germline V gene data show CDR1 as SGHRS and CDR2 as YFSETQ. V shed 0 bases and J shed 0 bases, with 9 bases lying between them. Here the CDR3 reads CASSLGLRNQETQYF. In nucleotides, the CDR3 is TGCGCCAGCAGCTTGGGACTCCGAAACCAAGAGACCCAGTACTTC.

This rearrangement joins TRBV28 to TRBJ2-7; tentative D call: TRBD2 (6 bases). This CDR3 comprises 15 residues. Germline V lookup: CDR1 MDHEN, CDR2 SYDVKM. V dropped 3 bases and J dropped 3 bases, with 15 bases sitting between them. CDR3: CASSFPGGFLYEQYF. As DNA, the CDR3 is TGTGCCAGCAGTTTTCCCGGAGGGTTCCTCTACGAGCAGTACTTC.

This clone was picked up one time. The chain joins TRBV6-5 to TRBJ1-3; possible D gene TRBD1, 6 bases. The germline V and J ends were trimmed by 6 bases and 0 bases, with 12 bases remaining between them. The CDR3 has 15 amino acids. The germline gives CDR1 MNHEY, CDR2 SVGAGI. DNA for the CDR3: TGTGCCAGCAGGGCAACAGGGAACTCTGGAAACACCATATATTTT. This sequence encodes CASRATGNSGNTIYF.

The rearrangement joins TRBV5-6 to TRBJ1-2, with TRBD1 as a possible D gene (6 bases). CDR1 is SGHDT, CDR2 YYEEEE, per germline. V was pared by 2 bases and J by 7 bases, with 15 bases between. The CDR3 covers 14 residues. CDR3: CASSLSGAASGYTF. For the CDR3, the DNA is TGTGCCAGCAGCTTATCGGGGGCGGCTAGTGGCTACACCTTC.

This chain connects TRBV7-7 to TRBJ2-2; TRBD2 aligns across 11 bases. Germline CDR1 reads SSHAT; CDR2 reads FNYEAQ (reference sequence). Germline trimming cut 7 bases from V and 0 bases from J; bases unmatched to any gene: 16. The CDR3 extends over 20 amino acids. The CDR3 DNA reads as TGTGCCAGCAACCCAATTGCTGGGACTAGCGGATCCCCGAACACCGGGGAGCTGTTTTTT. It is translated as CASNPIAGTSGSPNTGELFF.